These T cell receptor beta chains were read from a single sample in a study of blood T cell repertoires in COVID-19. Clones were read by immunoSEQ multiplex PCR, and TCRdb kept only the in-frame ones, dropping some. The table records 130,000 or so clones, 86% of them present only once. Material for sequencing was peripheral blood. The receptor set was obtained from a woman aged 60-75 years with acute or convalescent COVID-19. The CDR3 runs from the conserved cysteine through the conserved F or W. Fields, in order: clone size, D gene, V gene, J gene, CDR3 DNA, CDR3 protein. The D gene is left open where the match is weak. Rows may omit the clone size; those that give it use once, few, many or a size class.

NA,TRBD2,TRBV10-2,TRBJ2-7,TGCGCCAGCAGTGTAAGCGGGGGGTCATCCTACGAGCAGTACTTC,CASSVSGGSSYEQYF
NA,NA,TRBV6-4,TRBJ2-1,TGTGCCAGCAGTGCGACGGGTGACGGGGAGCAGTTCTTC,CASSATGDGEQFF
few,NA,TRBV19,TRBJ1-6,TGTGCCAGTAGTGCCCGACAGAATTCACCCCTCCACTTT,CASSARQNSPLHF
NA,TRBD2,TRBV5-1,TRBJ2-1,TGCGCCAGTCTAGCGGGGGGGCCCCGGGACAATGAGCAGTTCTTC,CASLAGGPRDNEQFF
NA,NA,TRBV7-6,TRBJ2-2,TGTGCCAGCAGCTTGGGAGGGGGGAAAAACACCGGGGAGCTGTTTTTT,CASSLGGGKNTGELFF
NA,TRBD1,TRBV6-6,TRBJ2-7,TGTGCCAGCAGTTACCCGGACAGGGGGAACTACGAGCAGTACTTC,CASSYPDRGNYEQYF
NA,NA,TRBV27,TRBJ2-5,TGTGCCAGCAGTCCCCGTTTTCCGAGCCAAGAGACCCAGTACTTC,CASSPRFPSQETQYF
few,NA,TRBV5-6,TRBJ1-5,TGTGCCAGCAGCTTAACCGCGGGAGTTGCCAATCAGCCCCAGCATTTT,CASSLTAGVANQPQHF
NA,TRBD1,TRBV6-2/TRBV6-3,TRBJ2-5,TGTGCCAGCAGTTACCCAACGGGACAGAAACAAGAGACCCAGTACTTC,CASSYPTGQKQETQYF
NA,NA,TRBV4-1,TRBJ2-5,TGCGCCAGCAGCCAAGGGGGGCCGTACCAAGAGACCCAGTACTTC,CASSQGGPYQETQYF
NA,TRBD2,TRBV3-1/TRBV3-2,TRBJ2-1,TGTGCCAGCAGCCGCGGGGGGGCAGGCAATGAGCAGTTCTTC,CASSRGGAGNEQFF
NA,NA,TRBV2,TRBJ2-7,TGTGCCAGCCACCAGGGTTCCTACGAGCAGTACTTC,CASHQGSYEQYF
NA,NA,TRBV7-9,TRBJ2-7,TGTGCCAGCAGCTTAGCGGAGGGGCGGAGCGAGCAGTACTTC,CASSLAEGRSEQYF
NA,NA,TRBV7-7,TRBJ2-2,TGTGCTAGCAGCCCCGCAGGCAATGGTTACGGGGAGCTGTTTTTT,CASSPAGNGYGELFF
NA,TRBD1,TRBV30,TRBJ2-7,TGTGCCTGGAGGACAGGGGCATACGAGCAGTACTTC,CAWRTGAYEQYF
NA,TRBD1,TRBV7-6,TRBJ2-7,TGTGCCAGCAGCTTTGGGACAGGGGGCTACGAGCAGTACTTC,CASSFGTGGYEQYF
NA,NA,TRBV19,TRBJ1-5,TGTGCCAGTACAATCGGGTCACCATGGGTTGATCAGCCCCAGCATTTT,CASTIGSPWVDQPQHF
NA,NA,TRBV5-1,TRBJ1-5,TGCGCCAGCAGCTTGAGTCCGACAGGCTCTAGCAATCAGCCCCAGCATTTT,CASSLSPTGSSNQPQHF
once,TRBD1,TRBV6-5,TRBJ2-6,TGTGCCAGCAGTCCCACAGGGGGTGCCAACGTCCTGACTTTC,CASSPTGGANVLTF
NA,NA,TRBV7-9,TRBJ1-4,TGTGCCAGCAGCTTAAATGGAGCGAGTGAAAAACTGTTTTTT,CASSLNGASEKLFF
NA,NA,TRBV30,TRBJ1-4,TGTGCCTCAACAGGCTCAACTAATGAAAAACTGTTTTTT,CASTGSTNEKLFF
NA,TRBD1,TRBV5-6,TRBJ2-3,TGTGCCAGCAGCTTGGTCCGTGTAGGGGGCGGGCCAGATACGCAGTATTTT,CASSLVRVGGGPDTQYF
once,NA,TRBV15,TRBJ1-1,TGTGCCACCAGCCCTCGACAGGTTACCACTGAAGCTTTCTTT,CATSPRQVTTEAFF
NA,TRBD1,TRBV30,TRBJ1-2,TGTGCCTGGAGTGCCCTTCAGACAGGGAGGAATGGCTACACCTTC,CAWSALQTGRNGYTF
NA,TRBD1,TRBV28,TRBJ2-7,TGTGCCAGCAGTCCCCGGACAGGGGGCCACAGATACGAGCAGTACTTC,CASSPRTGGHRYEQYF
NA,TRBD1,TRBV28,TRBJ2-3,TGTGCCAGCAGTTGGGGACAGGGGGCAGGCACAGATACGCAGTATTTT,CASSWGQGAGTDTQYF
NA,NA,TRBV10-3,TRBJ2-5,TGTGCCATCGGAAACGGACAAATTCAAGAGACCCAGTACTTC,CAIGNGQIQETQYF
NA,NA,TRBV11-2,TRBJ2-3,TGTGCCAGCAGCTCGGCCCGACTAGATAGGACGCAGTATTTT,CASSSARLDRTQYF
NA,NA,TRBV24-1,TRBJ1-2,TGTGCCACCAGTGCCCCGGGGGAGAGCTATGGCTACACCTTC,CATSAPGESYGYTF
NA,TRBD1,TRBV18,TRBJ2-5,TGTGCCAGCTCACAAGCGACAGGGTGGGAGACCCAGTACTTC,CASSQATGWETQYF
NA,NA,TRBV29-1,TRBJ2-1,TGCAGCGTTGAGCAGGGCCCCCTCTCCTACAATGAGCAGTTCTTC,CSVEQGPLSYNEQFF
NA,NA,TRBV7-3,TRBJ2-1,TGTGCCAGCAGCTTAAATAGGGCTAGCGCGGATGAGCAGTTCTTC,CASSLNRASADEQFF
NA,NA,TRBV10-3,TRBJ2-1,TGTGCCATCAACGACAAAAATGAGCAGTTCTTC,CAINDKNEQFF
NA,NA,TRBV30,TRBJ1-5,TGTGCCTGGAGTACGACAGGATATCAGCCCCAGCATTTT,CAWSTTGYQPQHF
NA,TRBD1,TRBV6-5,TRBJ1-2,TGTGCCAGCAGGCCGACAGGGAACTATGGCTACACCTTC,CASRPTGNYGYTF
NA,NA,TRBV4-2,TRBJ1-6,TGTGCCAGCAGCCAAGACGTGGTGAGCTCCTATAATTCACCCCTCCACTTT,CASSQDVVSSYNSPLHF
NA,TRBD1,TRBV5-6,TRBJ1-5,TGTGCCAGCAGCGTGACAGGGGGGCGTCATCAGCCCCAGCATTTT,CASSVTGGRHQPQHF
NA,NA,TRBV27,TRBJ2-2,TGTGCCAGCAGTGTGACTAGTATTATCTCCGGGGAGCTGTTTTTT,CASSVTSIISGELFF
once,NA,TRBV5-1,TRBJ2-1,TGCGCCAGCAGCTTACAGGACCCTACCGCCAATGAGCAGTTCTTC,CASSLQDPTANEQFF